These T cell receptor beta chains were read from a single sample in a study of blood T cell repertoires in COVID-19. Produced via immunoSEQ multiplex PCR; TCRdb's table is partial and in-frame only. The sample carries 150,000 to 200,000 clones, over 80% recorded once. The sequencing input was peripheral blood. The receptors come from a woman aged 55 to 70 with acute or convalescent COVID-19. Both conserved end residues are part of each CDR3. The D gene is left open where the match is weak. Clone size is shown for a subset of rows, as once, few, many or a class of expanded clone.

D gene: .; CDR3 length: 13; J gene: TRBJ1-2; V gene: TRBV14; clone size: once; CDR3 DNA: TGTGCCAGCAGCCGGGCCTCGGAATATGGCTACACCTTC; CDR3 protein: CASSRASEYGYTF
D gene: .; CDR3 length: 12; J gene: TRBJ2-3; V gene: TRBV5-4; clone size: .; CDR3 DNA: TGTGCCAGCGGGGGGGCCACAGATACGCAGTATTTT; CDR3 protein: CASGGATDTQYF
D gene: .; CDR3 length: 16; J gene: TRBJ2-1; V gene: TRBV18; clone size: .; CDR3 DNA: TGTGCCAGCTCGCCCGGAGGATCCCCCCCTAACAATGAGCAGTTCTTC; CDR3 protein: CASSPGGSPPNNEQFF
D gene: .; CDR3 length: 14; J gene: TRBJ1-6; V gene: TRBV6-2/TRBV6-3; clone size: .; CDR3 DNA: TGTGCCAGCAGTTACGACAGCTATAATTCACCCCTCCACTTT; CDR3 protein: CASSYDSYNSPLHF
D gene: TRBD2; CDR3 length: 14; J gene: TRBJ2-3; V gene: TRBV7-3; clone size: once; CDR3 DNA: TGTGCCAGCAGCCCCGGGACTAGAACAGATACGCAGTATTTT; CDR3 protein: CASSPGTRTDTQYF
D gene: .; CDR3 length: 13; J gene: TRBJ1-1; V gene: TRBV2; clone size: .; CDR3 DNA: TGTGCCAGCATTTATACGGGGGACACTGAAGCTTTCTTT; CDR3 protein: CASIYTGDTEAFF
D gene: TRBD2; CDR3 length: 17; J gene: TRBJ2-2; V gene: TRBV3-1/TRBV3-2; clone size: .; CDR3 DNA: TGTGCCAGCAGCCAAGACAGGACTAGCGGTTACACCGGGGAGCTGTTTTTT; CDR3 protein: CASSQDRTSGYTGELFF
D gene: .; CDR3 length: 19; J gene: TRBJ2-6; V gene: TRBV6-2/TRBV6-3; clone size: .; CDR3 DNA: TGTGCCAGCAGCCCTTCCACCGGGACTGGAGCCTCTGGGGCCAACGTCCTGACTTTC; CDR3 protein: CASSPSTGTGASGANVLTF
D gene: .; CDR3 length: 14; J gene: TRBJ1-6; V gene: TRBV6-2/TRBV6-3; clone size: .; CDR3 DNA: TGTGCCAGCAGTTACAATAGCGGGGATTCACCCCTCCACTTT; CDR3 protein: CASSYNSGDSPLHF
D gene: .; CDR3 length: 15; J gene: TRBJ1-1; V gene: TRBV6-2/TRBV6-3; clone size: .; CDR3 DNA: TGTGCCAGCAGTAAAAGGGCAACCCAAGCGGGTGAAGCTTTCTTT; CDR3 protein: CASSKRATQAGEAFF
D gene: .; CDR3 length: 14; J gene: TRBJ2-7; V gene: TRBV5-1; clone size: .; CDR3 DNA: TGCGCCAGCAGCTTGCTCCAGGGCCCCTACGAGCAGTACTTC; CDR3 protein: CASSLLQGPYEQYF
D gene: .; CDR3 length: 16; J gene: TRBJ2-3; V gene: TRBV18; clone size: .; CDR3 DNA: TGTGCCAGCTCACCCCCTGGAGGTGCCTCCACAGATACGCAGTATTTT; CDR3 protein: CASSPPGGASTDTQYF
D gene: TRBD2; CDR3 length: 14; J gene: TRBJ2-7; V gene: TRBV2; clone size: once; CDR3 DNA: TGTGCCAGCAGTGGACTAGCGGGGAAGGGGGTGCAGTACTTC; CDR3 protein: CASSGLAGKGVQYF
D gene: TRBD1; CDR3 length: 18; J gene: TRBJ1-4; V gene: TRBV7-9; clone size: .; CDR3 DNA: TGTGCCAGCAGCTTAGTCGACAGGGCCTGGGGAAGAGGTGAAAAACTGTTTTTT; CDR3 protein: CASSLVDRAWGRGEKLFF
D gene: TRBD2; CDR3 length: 18; J gene: TRBJ2-2; V gene: TRBV6-2/TRBV6-3; clone size: .; CDR3 DNA: TGTGCCAGCAGTTACTCCACCGCCGGACTAGCGTTACCCGGGGAGCTGTTTTTT; CDR3 protein: CASSYSTAGLALPGELFF
D gene: .; CDR3 length: 15; J gene: TRBJ1-5; V gene: TRBV6-5; clone size: once; CDR3 DNA: TGTGCCAGCAGTTACGCAGGGAGGGTGGGTCAGCCCCAGCATTTT; CDR3 protein: CASSYAGRVGQPQHF
D gene: TRBD1; CDR3 length: 15; J gene: TRBJ2-3; V gene: TRBV6-5; clone size: .; CDR3 DNA: TGTGCCAGCAGCCACCGGGACAGGCCCACAGATACGCAGTATTTT; CDR3 protein: CASSHRDRPTDTQYF
D gene: .; CDR3 length: 15; J gene: TRBJ1-5; V gene: TRBV19; clone size: .; CDR3 DNA: TGTGCCAGTAGTATTAGGGGCTTACAATCAAACCCCCAGCATTTT; CDR3 protein: CASSIRGLQSNPQHF
D gene: .; CDR3 length: 15; J gene: TRBJ2-6; V gene: TRBV9; clone size: .; CDR3 DNA: TGTGCCAGCAGCGTTCCGGGCTCTGGGGCCAACGTCCTGACTTTC; CDR3 protein: CASSVPGSGANVLTF
D gene: TRBD1; CDR3 length: 18; J gene: TRBJ2-7; V gene: TRBV27; clone size: few; CDR3 DNA: TGTGCCAGCAGTTCCCTCTTTCGTACCGGGACAGCTTCCTACGAGCAGTACTTC; CDR3 protein: CASSSLFRTGTASYEQYF
D gene: TRBD1; CDR3 length: 16; J gene: TRBJ1-4; V gene: TRBV30; clone size: .; CDR3 DNA: TGTGCTGCAAGGGACAGGGGGCTTCAGAGGGATGAAAAACTGTTTTTT; CDR3 protein: CAARDRGLQRDEKLFF
D gene: .; CDR3 length: 15; J gene: TRBJ2-7; V gene: TRBV11-3; clone size: .; CDR3 DNA: TGTGCCAGCAGTCTCCCGGGACTCAGGATCTACGAGCAGTACTTC; CDR3 protein: CASSLPGLRIYEQYF
D gene: TRBD1; CDR3 length: 14; J gene: TRBJ1-2; V gene: TRBV2; clone size: .; CDR3 DNA: TGTGCCAGCAGAAAGACAGGGGTGGGCTATGGCTACACCTTC; CDR3 protein: CASRKTGVGYGYTF
D gene: .; CDR3 length: 15; J gene: TRBJ1-5; V gene: TRBV28; clone size: .; CDR3 DNA: TGTGCCAGCAGTTTTTCCGGGGAGGGCAATCAGCCCCAGCATTTT; CDR3 protein: CASSFSGEGNQPQHF
D gene: .; CDR3 length: 13; J gene: TRBJ1-6; V gene: TRBV18; clone size: .; CDR3 DNA: TGTGCCAGCTCAACGGACAGAAATTCACCCCTCCACTTT; CDR3 protein: CASSTDRNSPLHF
D gene: .; CDR3 length: 14; J gene: TRBJ1-1; V gene: TRBV5-4; clone size: .; CDR3 DNA: TGTGCCAGCAGCCCACAGGCTAAGAGCACTGAAGCTTTCTTT; CDR3 protein: CASSPQAKSTEAFF
D gene: .; CDR3 length: 13; J gene: TRBJ2-1; V gene: TRBV4-2; clone size: .; CDR3 DNA: TGTGCCAGCAGCCAAGCGGAAACAGACGAGCAGTTCTTC; CDR3 protein: CASSQAETDEQFF
D gene: .; CDR3 length: 12; J gene: TRBJ1-1; V gene: TRBV19; clone size: .; CDR3 DNA: TGTGCCAGTGGGGAGATCGGCACTGAAGCTTTCTTT; CDR3 protein: CASGEIGTEAFF